This T cell receptor beta chain was retrieved from a study of T-cell memory formation after mild COVID-19. Overall study: Each donor largely had its own TCR clusters.

One entry per CDR3 protein results from TCRdb running MiXCR on the 5' RACE reads. The sample shows roughly 340,000 distinct CDR3 sequences, around a fifth of them seen only once. Study findings and constraints: Largely, contracting CD4+ clones fell within CM and EM, and contracting CD8+ clones within EMRA. Some clones that responded were present in memory (sampled pre-infection), which suggests cross-reactive memory joined.

With regard to this clonotype: Its antigen remains unidentified.

The sequencing sample was made of PBMCs or a T cell subset sorted from them (not recorded which). The source is a man younger than 30 who had mild COVID-19 (a few samples of this study predate the infection). Cell type and time point are not known.

Here the CDR3 DNA reads TGCGCCAGCAGCCAAGCGCCCGGCCTCGGAGAGACCCAGTACTTC. Encoded protein: CASSQAPGLGETQYF. V usage is TRBV4-1 and J usage is TRBJ2-5; D is unclear. Germline CDR1 and CDR2: MGHRA and YSYEKL. Deletions cut 1 base from V and 4 bases from J, with 13 bases between. The CDR3 is made up of 15 amino acids.